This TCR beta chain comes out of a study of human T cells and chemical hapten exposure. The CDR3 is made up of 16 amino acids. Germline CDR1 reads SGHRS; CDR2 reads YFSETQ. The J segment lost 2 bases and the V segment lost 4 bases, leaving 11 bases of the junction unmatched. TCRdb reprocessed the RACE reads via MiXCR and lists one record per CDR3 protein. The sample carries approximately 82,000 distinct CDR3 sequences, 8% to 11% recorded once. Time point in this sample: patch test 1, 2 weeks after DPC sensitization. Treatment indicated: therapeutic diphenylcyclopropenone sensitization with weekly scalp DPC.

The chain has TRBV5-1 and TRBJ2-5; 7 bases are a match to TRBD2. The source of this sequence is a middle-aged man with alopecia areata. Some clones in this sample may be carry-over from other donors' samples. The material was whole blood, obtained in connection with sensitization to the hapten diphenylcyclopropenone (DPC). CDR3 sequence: CASSPAEGTIQETQYF. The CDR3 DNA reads TGCGCCAGCAGCCCGGCGGAGGGGACTATACAAGAGACCCAGTACTTC.